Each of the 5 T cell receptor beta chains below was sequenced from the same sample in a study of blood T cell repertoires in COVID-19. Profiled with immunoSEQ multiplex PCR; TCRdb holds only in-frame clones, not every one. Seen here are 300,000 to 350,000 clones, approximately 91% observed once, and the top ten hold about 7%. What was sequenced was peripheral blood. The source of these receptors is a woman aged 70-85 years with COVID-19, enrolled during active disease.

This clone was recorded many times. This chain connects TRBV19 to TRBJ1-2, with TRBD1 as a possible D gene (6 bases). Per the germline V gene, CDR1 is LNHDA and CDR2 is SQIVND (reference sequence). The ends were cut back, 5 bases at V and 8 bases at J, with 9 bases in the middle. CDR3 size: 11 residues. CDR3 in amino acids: CASSYREGYTF. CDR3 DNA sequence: TGTGCCAGTAGTTACAGGGAAGGCTACACCTTC.

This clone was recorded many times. This CDR3 is CASSLPPRVRSNQPQHF. CDR3 coding DNA: TGTGCCAGCAGTTTACCCCCCAGGGTGCGTAGCAATCAGCCCCAGCATTTT. The chain links TRBV28 to TRBJ1-5; D may be TRBD1 (5 bases). There are 17 residues in the CDR3. Trimming removed 2 bases from V and 0 bases from J, with 14 bases in between. Germline CDR1 and CDR2: MDHEN and SYDVKM.

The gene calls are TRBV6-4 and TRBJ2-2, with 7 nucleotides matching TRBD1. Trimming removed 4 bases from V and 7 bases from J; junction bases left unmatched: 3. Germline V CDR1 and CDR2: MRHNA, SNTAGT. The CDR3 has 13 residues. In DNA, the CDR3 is TGTGCCAGCAGTGGACAGGGCGGCGGGGAGCTGTTTTTT. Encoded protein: CASSGQGGGELFF.

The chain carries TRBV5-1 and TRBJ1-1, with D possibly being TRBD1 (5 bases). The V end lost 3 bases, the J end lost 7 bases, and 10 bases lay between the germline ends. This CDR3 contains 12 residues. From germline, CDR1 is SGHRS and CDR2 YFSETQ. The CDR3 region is CASSSQEFEAFF. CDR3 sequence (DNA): TGCGCCAGCAGCTCACAGGAGTTTGAAGCTTTCTTT.

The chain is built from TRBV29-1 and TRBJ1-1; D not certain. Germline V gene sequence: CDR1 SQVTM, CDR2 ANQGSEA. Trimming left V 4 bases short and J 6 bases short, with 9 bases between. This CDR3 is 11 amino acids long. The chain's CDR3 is CSVGAAAEAFF. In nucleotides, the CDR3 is TGCAGCGTTGGGGCTGCCGCTGAAGCTTTCTTT. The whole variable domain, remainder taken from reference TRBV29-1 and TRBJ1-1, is SAVISQKPSRDICQRGTSLTIQCQVDSQVTMMFWYRQQPGQSLTLIATANQGSEATYESGFVIDKFPISRPNLTFSTLTVSNMSPEDSSIYLCSVGAAAEAFFGQGTRLTVV.